This is a list of T cell receptor beta chains from one sample in a study of Ad26.COV2.S vaccination and SARS-CoV-2 variants. Profiling relied on immunoSEQ multiplex PCR, and the TCRdb table lists in-frame clones only, not all of them. The sample lists over 250,000 clones; more than 75% were seen once. Sample: peripheral blood, taken in a trial of Ad26.COV2.S vaccine versus placebo. Receptor source: a person aged 18-60 years who received the Ad26.COV2.S COVID-19 vaccine or a placebo. CDR3s include the opening cysteine and the closing phenylalanine or tryptophan. D genes are given only for firm matches. Size is stated for part of the rows, as once, few or many counts, or as a class when the clone is expanded.

v_gene,abundance,len,d_gene,j_gene,CDR3nt,CDR3aa
TRBV5-6,-,13,TRBD1,TRBJ2-5,TGTGCCAGCTGCCTGCAGGGGGCCAAGACCCAGTACTTC,CASCLQGAKTQYF
TRBV2,-,14,-,TRBJ2-7,TGTGCCAGCAGTGGAGAATCAGGCACCTACGAGCAGTACTTC,CASSGESGTYEQYF
TRBV2,-,14,TRBD1,TRBJ1-6,TGTGCCAGCACGGGACAGTCGGTCGGTTCACCCCTCCACTTT,CASTGQSVGSPLHF
TRBV5-6,-,15,TRBD1,TRBJ1-2,TGTGCCAGCAGCATCCGGGACAGGGGGTTCGAAGGCTACACCTTC,CASSIRDRGFEGYTF
TRBV5-1,-,16,TRBD1,TRBJ1-4,TGCGCCAGCAGCCCGGGACAGACAGCAACTAATGAAAAACTGTTTTTT,CASSPGQTATNEKLFF
TRBV19,-,15,-,TRBJ2-5,TGTGCCAGTAGTATACTCGGGGGAGCTTGGGAGACCCAGTACTTC,CASSILGGAWETQYF
TRBV11-2,-,13,-,TRBJ2-1,TGTGCCAGCAGCTTAGCTGCTTACGGGGAGCAGTTCTTC,CASSLAAYGEQFF
TRBV6-1,-,16,TRBD1,TRBJ1-2,TGTGCCAGCAGTGAACCGTATTGGACAGGGGCCTATGGCTACACCTTC,CASSEPYWTGAYGYTF
TRBV6-4,-,13,TRBD2,TRBJ2-1,TGTGCCAGCAGTCTTCTAGCGGGGTCTGAGCAGTTCTTC,CASSLLAGSEQFF
TRBV6-5,-,16,-,TRBJ2-3,TGTGCCAGCAGTTACTCCCCGACTGAGAGCACAGATACGCAGTATTTT,CASSYSPTESTDTQYF
TRBV3-1/TRBV3-2,-,17,TRBD1,TRBJ2-5,TGTGCCAGCAGCCGCCAAAGGACTGGAGGGACAGGGGAGACCCAGTACTTC,CASSRQRTGGTGETQYF
TRBV10-2,-,13,-,TRBJ2-3,TGCGCCAGCAGTGAGCGGAATCTGGATACGCAGTATTTT,CASSERNLDTQYF
TRBV27,few,14,-,TRBJ1-1,TGTGCCAGCAGTTTGGGTGGGGCGGGTACTGAAGCTTTCTTT,CASSLGGAGTEAFF
TRBV6-1,-,16,-,TRBJ2-3,TGTGCCAGCAGTGAAGTCTTAAGGGCAGGGACAGATACGCAGTATTTT,CASSEVLRAGTDTQYF
TRBV7-9,-,17,TRBD1,TRBJ1-5,TGTGCCAGCAGCAGGGTAGAGGGGGCTTTTAGCAATCAGCCCCAGCATTTT,CASSRVEGAFSNQPQHF
TRBV27,-,15,TRBD1,TRBJ1-1,TGTGCCAGCAGTTCCTGGACAGGGAGGGACACTGAAGCTTTCTTT,CASSSWTGRDTEAFF
TRBV5-1,-,17,-,TRBJ2-6,TGCGCCAGCAGCCGAGGCTCCACTTTCTCTGGGGCCAACGTCCTGACTTTC,CASSRGSTFSGANVLTF
TRBV5-1,-,15,-,TRBJ2-1,TGCGCCAGCAGCTTTGGAGACACGAACTACAATGAGCAGTTCTTC,CASSFGDTNYNEQFF
TRBV7-3,-,15,TRBD2,TRBJ2-3,TGTGCCAGCAGCCCCTTAGCGGGGAGCACAGATACGCAGTATTTT,CASSPLAGSTDTQYF
TRBV6-5,-,11,-,TRBJ2-7,TGTGCCAGCAGTTACATGTACGAGCAGTACTTC,CASSYMYEQYF
TRBV23-1,-,18,-,TRBJ2-5,TGCGCCAGCAGTCAAAGGGTCGGGTCACAGAGGACATGGGAGACCCAGTACTTC,CASSQRVGSQRTWETQYF
TRBV5-1,-,13,-,TRBJ1-1,TGCGCCAGCAGCGTAGGGGAGGGCCGTGAAGCTTTCTTT,CASSVGEGREAFF
TRBV6-2/TRBV6-3,-,14,-,TRBJ1-5,TGTGCCAGCAGCATCAGAAAGGGGTTATGGCCCCAGCATTTT,CASSIRKGLWPQHF
TRBV27,-,16,TRBD2,TRBJ2-1,TGTGCCAGCAGTCGGACTCTAGCGGAATTCTACAATGAGCAGTTCTTC,CASSRTLAEFYNEQFF
TRBV7-9,few,13,-,TRBJ2-2,TGTGCCAGCGAGGCCTGGAACACCGGGGAGCTGTTTTTT,CASEAWNTGELFF
TRBV27,-,17,-,TRBJ2-5,-,CASKGPGGIFWRETQYF
TRBV19,-,14,-,TRBJ2-7,TGTGCCAGTAAGGGGACGGTGGGAGACTACGAGCAGTACTTC,CASKGTVGDYEQYF
TRBV13,-,15,-,TRBJ1-3,TGTGCCAGCAGCTTAGGGTCTGGGGTTAAAAACACCATATATTTT,CASSLGSGVKNTIYF
TRBV30,-,13,-,TRBJ1-1,TGTGCCTCGGACAGCGGATCGAACACTGAAGCTTTCTTT,CASDSGSNTEAFF
TRBV6-5,-,13,-,TRBJ1-2,TGTGCCAGCAGTTCAACAGATAACTATGGCTACACCTTC,CASSSTDNYGYTF
TRBV7-2,-,14,-,TRBJ2-7,TGTGCCAGCAGTTTCAGGAGAACCTCCTACGAGCAGTACTTC,CASSFRRTSYEQYF
TRBV2,-,14,TRBD1,TRBJ2-2,TGTGCCAGCAGGGGTAGGGGGCACACCGGGGAGCTGTTTTTT,CASRGRGHTGELFF
TRBV7-9,-,14,TRBD2,TRBJ2-3,TGTGCCAGCACCCTGGGGGGGAGCACAGATACGCAGTATTTT,CASTLGGSTDTQYF
TRBV4-1,-,21,TRBD2,TRBJ2-3,TGCGCCAGCAGCCAGCTCACCCCAGGACTAGCGGGGGGGAGTCCGACAGATACGCAGTATTTT,CASSQLTPGLAGGSPTDTQYF
TRBV19,-,17,TRBD1,TRBJ1-5,TGTGCCAGTAGTCGGGGTACAGGGGTGGAGTTGAATCAGCCCCAGCATTTT,CASSRGTGVELNQPQHF
TRBV6-2/TRBV6-3,-,13,-,TRBJ2-2,TGTGCCAGCAGTTCGCACGGGTCCGGGGAGCTGTTTTTT,CASSSHGSGELFF
TRBV3-1/TRBV3-2,few,17,-,TRBJ2-2,TGTGCCAGCAGCCAAGAAATCGGATGGGGGAACACCGGGGAGCTGTTTTTT,CASSQEIGWGNTGELFF
TRBV6-5,-,15,TRBD2,TRBJ2-7,TGTGCCAGCAGTTACGTCGCTAGCGGATCCTACGAGCAGTACTTC,CASSYVASGSYEQYF
TRBV28,-,15,TRBD1,TRBJ2-7,TGTGCCAGCAGTTCCCCGACCGCAGGGGGCTACGAGCAGTACTTC,CASSSPTAGGYEQYF
TRBV6-5,-,13,TRBD2,TRBJ2-5,TGTGCCACCCAGACTAGCGGGGGTGGGACCCAGTACTTC,CATQTSGGGTQYF
TRBV27,-,13,-,TRBJ2-5,TGTGCCAGCGGGACGGGGGGCCGGGAGACCCAGTACTTC,CASGTGGRETQYF
TRBV29-1,once,18,TRBD2,TRBJ2-4,TGCAGCGTCAAGGGGGGGCTAGCGGGAGAACAAGTCAAAAACATTCAGTACTTC,CSVKGGLAGEQVKNIQYF
TRBV4-1,-,16,TRBD2,TRBJ2-1,TGCGCCAGCAGCCGTCTAGGACTAGCGGGGTACAATGAGCAGTTCTTC,CASSRLGLAGYNEQFF
TRBV15,-,15,-,TRBJ1-5,TGTGCCACCAGCAGAGACCCGGGGGTCAATCAGCCCCAGCATTTT,CATSRDPGVNQPQHF
TRBV7-9,-,14,-,TRBJ2-1,TGTGCCAGCAGCTTAGAGGTTTACTACAATGAGCAGTTCTTC,CASSLEVYYNEQFF
TRBV7-9,-,14,TRBD2,TRBJ2-5,TGTGCCAGCAGCTACTCTAGCGGGTCGGAGACCCAGTACTTC,CASSYSSGSETQYF
TRBV29-1,-,12,TRBD2,TRBJ2-7,TGCAGCGTTGAGGGGGGGTTAGCTGGGCAGTACTTC,CSVEGGLAGQYF
TRBV10-2,-,15,-,TRBJ1-1,TGCGCCAGCAGTGAGTCTACAGGACCGAACACTGAAGCTTTCTTT,CASSESTGPNTEAFF
TRBV27,-,13,-,TRBJ1-1,TGTGCCAGCAGCCGCTGGGGGGTCACTGAAGCTTTCTTT,CASSRWGVTEAFF
TRBV5-1,-,14,-,TRBJ2-3,TGCGCCAGCAGCTTGGCCGGGGGGCGGGATACGCAGTATTTT,CASSLAGGRDTQYF
TRBV5-1,-,14,TRBD1,TRBJ2-7,TGCGCCAGCAGCACCACAGGGGGCTCCTACGAGCAGTACTTC,CASSTTGGSYEQYF
TRBV5-1,-,16,TRBD2,TRBJ2-3,TGCGCCAGCAATAGCGGGGTGAACCCTAGCACAGATACGCAGTATTTT,CASNSGVNPSTDTQYF
TRBV15,-,14,-,TRBJ1-2,TGTGCCACCAGCAGAGACGCCCGGACGCGGGGCTACACCTTC,CATSRDARTRGYTF
TRBV5-1,-,16,TRBD2,TRBJ2-2,TGCGCCAGCAGCCCTCAAGCGGGAGGGCCCCCCGGGGAGCTGTTTTTT,CASSPQAGGPPGELFF
TRBV11-2,-,14,TRBD1,TRBJ2-7,TGTGCCAGCAGCTTAGGGACAGGGACGAAAGAGCAGTACTTC,CASSLGTGTKEQYF